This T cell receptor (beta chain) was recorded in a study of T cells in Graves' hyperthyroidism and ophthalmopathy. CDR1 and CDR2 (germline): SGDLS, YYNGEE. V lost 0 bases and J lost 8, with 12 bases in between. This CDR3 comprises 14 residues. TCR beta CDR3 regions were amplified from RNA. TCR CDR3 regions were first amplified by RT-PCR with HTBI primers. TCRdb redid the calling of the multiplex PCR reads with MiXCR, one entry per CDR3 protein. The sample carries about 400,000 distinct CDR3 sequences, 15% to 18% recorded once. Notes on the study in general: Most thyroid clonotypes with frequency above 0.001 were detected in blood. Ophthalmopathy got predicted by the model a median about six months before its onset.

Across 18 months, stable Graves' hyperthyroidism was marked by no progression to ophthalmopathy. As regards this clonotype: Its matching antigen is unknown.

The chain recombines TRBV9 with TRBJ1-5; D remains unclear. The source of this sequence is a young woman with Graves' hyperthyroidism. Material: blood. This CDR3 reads CASSVDGGLKPQHF. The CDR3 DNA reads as TGTGCCAGCAGCGTAGACGGAGGTTTGAAGCCCCAGCATTTT.